This TCR beta chain derives from a study of spatial heterogeneity in lung cancer. Looking at the study overall: The study consistently detected more beta-chain than alpha-chain sequences.

The CDR3 sequence is 15 residues long. In germline, CDR1 is SGHKS, CDR2 YYEKEE (reference sequence). Between the trimmed V and J ends, which lost 0 bases and 2 bases, there was a span of 12 bases. TCR cDNA molecules each carried a unique molecular identifier. A single record per CDR3 protein comes from TCRdb applying MiXCR to the 5' RACE reads. The repertoire holds approximately 40,000 distinct CDR3 sequences, with roughly 5.4% as singletons. This clonotype was recorded many times. The time point: sample taken at primary tumor resection. The donors, approximately 66 patients with untreated early-stage non-small cell lung cancer, provided the samples. The authors sequenced whole RNA from tumor, nontumor lung or frozen PBMC without sorting.

The source of this sequence is a female donor with early-stage non-small cell lung cancer. The rearrangement joins TRBV5-5 to TRBJ2-7; D is possibly TRBD2 (5 bases). The sequencing here drew on PBMCs, taken at surgery. As DNA, the CDR3 is TGTGCCAGCAGCTTGGGCCCGGACGGGACCTACGAGCAGTACTTC. Translated: CASSLGPDGTYEQYF.